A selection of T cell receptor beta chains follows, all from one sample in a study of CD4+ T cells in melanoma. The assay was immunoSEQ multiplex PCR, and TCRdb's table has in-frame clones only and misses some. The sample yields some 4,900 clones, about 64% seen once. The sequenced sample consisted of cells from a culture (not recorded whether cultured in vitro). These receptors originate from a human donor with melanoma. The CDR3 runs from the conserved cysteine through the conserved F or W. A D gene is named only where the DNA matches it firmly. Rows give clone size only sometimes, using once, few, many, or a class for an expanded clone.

CDR3 protein: CASSLGGGLAQKETQYF; CDR3 DNA: TGTGCCAGCAGTTTAGGAGGGGGACTAGCGCAAAAAGAGACCCAGTACTTC; V gene: TRBV28; J gene: TRBJ2-5; clone size: -; D gene: TRBD2
CDR3 protein: CASSIGANTEAFF; CDR3 DNA: TGTGCCAGTAGTATAGGGGCGAACACTGAAGCTTTCTTT; V gene: TRBV19; J gene: TRBJ1-1; clone size: -; D gene: -
CDR3 protein: CASSQDRARNSGNTIYF; CDR3 DNA: TGTGCCAGCAGCCAAGATAGGGCGAGGAACTCTGGAAACACCATATATTTT; V gene: TRBV4-2; J gene: TRBJ1-3; clone size: -; D gene: -
CDR3 protein: CASSTADPRLRNTIYF; CDR3 DNA: TGTGCCTCCTCGACGGCGGATCCCCGCTTAAGAAACACCATATATTTT; V gene: TRBV7-2; J gene: TRBJ1-3; clone size: -; D gene: -
CDR3 protein: CASTGQLGFEQYF; CDR3 DNA: TGTGCCAGCACCGGACAGTTGGGGTTCGAGCAGTACTTC; V gene: TRBV6-5; J gene: TRBJ2-7; clone size: -; D gene: -
CDR3 protein: CASSPGTSGALRSQYF; CDR3 DNA: TGTGCCAGCAGCCCCGGGACTAGCGGGGCCCTACGGTCGCAGTATTTT; V gene: TRBV5-4; J gene: TRBJ2-3; clone size: -; D gene: TRBD2
CDR3 protein: CASTRGAAQPQHF; CDR3 DNA: TGTGCCAGTACCCGAGGAGCGGCTCAGCCCCAGCATTTT; V gene: TRBV19; J gene: TRBJ1-5; clone size: few; D gene: -
CDR3 protein: CASSSWTGVSDTQYF; CDR3 DNA: TGTGCCAGCAGCTCATGGACAGGGGTGTCAGATACGCAGTATTTT; V gene: TRBV11-2; J gene: TRBJ2-3; clone size: -; D gene: TRBD1
CDR3 protein: CASSVATGVGSPLHF; CDR3 DNA: TGTGCCAGCAGCGTAGCTACAGGGGTTGGTTCACCCCTCCACTTT; V gene: TRBV9; J gene: TRBJ1-6; clone size: -; D gene: TRBD1
CDR3 protein: CASSYGKSPETQYF; CDR3 DNA: TGTGCCAGCTCGTATGGGAAGTCGCCGGAGACCCAGTACTTC; V gene: TRBV28; J gene: TRBJ2-5; clone size: -; D gene: -
CDR3 protein: CASTRQGAGSYNEQFF; CDR3 DNA: TGTGCCAGCACCAGACAGGGGGCTGGTTCCTACAATGAGCAGTTCTTC; V gene: TRBV28; J gene: TRBJ2-1; clone size: -; D gene: TRBD1
CDR3 protein: CASSEDLRGGGYTF; CDR3 DNA: TGTGCCAGCAGTGAGGACCTAAGAGGGGGTGGCTACACCTTC; V gene: TRBV2; J gene: TRBJ1-2; clone size: medium-sized; D gene: -